What follows are 3 T cell receptor beta chains derived from one specimen sequenced in a study of control samples from healthy donors and cancer patients. Libraries were prepared by immunoSEQ multiplex PCR; TCRdb keeps only in-frame clonotypes and omits some of them. The sample holds 100,000 to 150,000 clones, 85% to 95% seen once. Sequences were obtained from PBMCs. Every receptor here comes from a man at least 80 years old with head and neck cancer.

The rearrangement uses TRBV2 and TRBJ1-2, with D tentatively TRBD1 (6 bases). This CDR3 is 13 amino acids long. Germline lookup yields CDR1 SNHLY and CDR2 FYNNEI. The V and J ends lost 6 bases and 0 bases respectively, with 8 bases between them. CDR3 region: CASRGGANYGYTF. The CDR3, as DNA: TGTGCCAGCAGAGGGGGGGCTAACTATGGCTACACCTTC. Variable domain in full (rest from reference TRBV2 and TRBJ1-2): EPEVTQTPSHQVTQMGQEVILRCVPISNHLYFYWYRQILGQKVEFLVSFYNNEISEKSEIFDDQFSVERPDGSNFTLKIRSTKLEDSAMYFCASRGGANYGYTFGSGTRLTVV.

The V call is TRBV7-2, the J call TRBJ1-2, with TRBD1 matching over 8 bases. The germline CDR1 and CDR2 sequences are SGHTA and FQGNSA. This CDR3 has 14 amino acids. V gave up 5 bases and J gave up 7 bases; unmatched junction bases: 9. The CDR3, as DNA: TGTGCCAGCAGCGCCCGGACAGGGATTAGTGGCTACACCTTC. The encoded protein is CASSARTGISGYTF. The full variable domain, with the rest looked up from reference TRBV7-2 and TRBJ1-2, is GAGVSQSPSNKVTEKGKDVELRCDPISGHTALYWYRQSLGQGLEFLIYFQGNSAPDKSGLPSDRFSAERTGGSVSTLTIQRTQQEDSAVYLCASSARTGISGYTFGSGTRLTVV.

The chain is built from TRBV5-1 and TRBJ1-1; no clear D. This CDR3 is built from 14 residues. In germline, CDR1 is SGHRS, CDR2 YFSETQ. Trimming removed 5 bases from V and 1 base from J, with 12 bases in between. CDR3 nucleotides: TGCGCCAGCAGGTCGACGGTGAAGAACACTGAAGCTTTCTTT. It specifies CASRSTVKNTEAFF. Filled out from reference TRBV5-1 and TRBJ1-1, the complete variable domain reads KAGVTQTPRYLIKTRGQQVTLSCSPISGHRSVSWYQQTPGQGLQFLFEYFSETQRNKGNFPGRFSGRQFSNSRSEMNVSTLELGDSALYLCASRSTVKNTEAFFGQGTRLTVV.